This T cell receptor (beta chain) stems from a study of cytomegalovirus exposure and HLA in healthy donors. Study findings and constraints: TCR beta sequences reportedly predicted most subjects' HLA-A and HLA-B alleles accurately.

The CDR3 is made up of 16 amino acids. V was cut by 3 bases and J by 0 bases, with 13 bases left in between. Germline V gene data show CDR1 as LNHDA and CDR2 as SQIVND (reference sequence). With respect to this clone: Its antigen is currently unknown.

This PCR relied on a set of 60 Vbeta primers and 13 Jbeta primers. Method: immunoSEQ multiplex PCR; TCRdb's copy keeps in-frame clones and lacks some. Of about 31,000 clones listed, 65% to 70% are singletons. This clonotype was sampled from a man in his forties or fifties in good health and CMV-seropositive. Sequencing input: PBMCs. The rearrangement joins TRBV19 to TRBJ2-3, with a weak D call TRBD2 (6 bases). The CDR3 nucleotides read TGTGCCAGTAGTATTTGGGCTAGCGCTAGCACAGATACGCAGTATTTT. This codes for CASSIWASASTDTQYF.